The 10 T cell receptor beta chains listed next were all sequenced from one sample in a study of cytomegalovirus exposure and HLA in healthy donors. The PCR used 60 Vbeta and 13 Jbeta primers. The repertoire was sequenced with immunoSEQ multiplex PCR; TCRdb's copy has only in-frame clones and lacks some. The repertoire consists of 150,000 to 200,000 clones, with roughly 77% occurring once and the leading ten covering around 3.4%. The sequencing input was PBMCs. The receptors here all came from a man aged 25 to 45 in good health and CMV-seropositive.

This chain links TRBV10-1 with TRBJ2-5; 7 bases agree with TRBD1. Germline V lookup: CDR1 WNHNN, CDR2 SYGVQD (reference sequence). The junction had 3 bases not matched to a gene; V was cut back by 2 bases and J by 3 bases. The CDR3 is 14 amino acids. The CDR3 is CASSEGTGEETQYF. The DNA for the CDR3 is TGCGCCAGCAGTGAGGGTACAGGGGAAGAGACCCAGTACTTC.

The count of this clone is one. The chain carries TRBV6-6 and TRBJ2-7; TRBD1 aligns across 8 bases. The CDR3 consists of 15 residues. The V gene's germline CDR1 is MNHNY and CDR2 SVGAGI (reference sequence). The V and J ends lost 4 bases and 2 bases, in that order; junction bases with no gene match: 7. The CDR3 nucleotides read TGTGCCAGCAGTTCCTTGGGACAGGTCCCCTACGAGCAGTACTTC. Its protein is CASSSLGQVPYEQYF.

V gene TRBV28 combines with J gene TRBJ2-7, with 8 bases matching TRBD1. There are 15 residues in the CDR3. J was trimmed by 2 bases and V by 6 bases; bases with no gene match: 9. Per germline, CDR1 MDHEN and CDR2 SYDVKM. The CDR3 loop reads CASRATGVGTYEQYF. The CDR3 region has the DNA TGTGCCAGCAGGGCGACAGGGGTGGGAACCTACGAGCAGTACTTC.

J is TRBJ1-1 and V is TRBV2; D gene uncertain. Germline-derived CDR1 and CDR2 are SNHLY and FYNNEI. The length of the CDR3 is 12 residues. Trimming took off 0 bases at V and 7 bases at J, with 6 bases between the two ends. The CDR3 nucleotides read TGTGCCAGCAGTGAAGCCCTCCTTGAAGCTTTCTTT. This codes for CASSEALLEAFF.

The rearrangement links TRBV6-1 to TRBJ1-2, with TRBD1 identical over 10 bases. Germline V lookup: CDR1 MNHNS, CDR2 SASEGT. The CDR3 contains 15 residues. The V and J ends lost 4 bases and 3 bases, in that order; junction bases with no gene match: 5. CDR3 nucleotides: TGTGCCAGCAGTGCCCCGGGACAGGGGCACTATGGCTACACCTTC. Amino acid sequence: CASSAPGQGHYGYTF.

This clone was detected only once. This rearrangement joins TRBV19 to TRBJ2-5, with TRBD2 as a possible D gene (7 bases). The ends were cut back, 3 bases at V and 4 bases at J, with 15 bases in the middle. Germline assignment: CDR1 LNHDA and CDR2 SQIVND (reference sequence). The length of the CDR3 is 15 residues. CDR3 sequence reads: CASSMGGAERETQYF. As DNA, the CDR3 is TGTGCCAGTAGTATGGGGGGGGCCGAAAGAGAGACCCAGTACTTC.

In this sample, this clone turned up once. The chain recombines TRBV28 with TRBJ1-2; possibly TRBD1 for D (5 bases). Trimming took 4 bases from V and 3 from J, leaving 15 bases between them. This CDR3 has 15 amino acids. CDR1 is MDHEN, CDR2 SYDVKM, per germline. CDR3 loop: CASSSDLREDYGYTF. The DNA of the CDR3 is TGTGCCAGCAGTTCTGACCTCAGGGAGGACTATGGCTACACCTTC.

This clone has only one observation. V is TRBV6-1 and J is TRBJ2-1; 10 nucleotides align to TRBD2. Trimming at V came to 4 bases and at J to 6 bases, leaving 15 bases not matched to a gene. The V gene's germline CDR1 is MNHNS and CDR2 SASEGT. This CDR3 region has 18 residues. CDR3 sequence (DNA): TGTGCCAGCAGTGGGATTCTAGCGGGGGAACCAGGGTCCAATGAGCAGTTCTTC. It encodes CASSGILAGEPGSNEQFF.

The J gene is TRBJ1-2, the V gene TRBV28, with unresolved D. The CDR3 is 12 residues long. V gave up 2 bases and J gave up 7 bases, with 8 bases separating them. Germline V lookup: CDR1 MDHEN, CDR2 SYDVKM. The CDR3 DNA follows: TGTGCCAGCAGTTTAATAGGGAGTGGCTACACCTTC. Residues: CASSLIGSGYTF.

This chain uses TRBV6-1 with TRBJ1-5; 8 bases are a match to TRBD1. V dropped 5 bases and J dropped 6; count of bases not matched to a gene: 9. Germline V lookup: CDR1 MNHNS, CDR2 SASEGT. This CDR3 has 15 residues. Written as DNA, the CDR3 is TGTGCCAGCAGTTCCGACAGGGGATCGATTCAGCCCCAGCATTTT. Translating it yields CASSSDRGSIQPQHF.